The present entry profiles one TCR beta chain with its context. The data belong to a study of T cell changes during pregnancy in multiple sclerosis. Germline CDR1 is SGHVS and CDR2 is FQNEAQ. The CDR3 extends over 14 amino acids. Trimming shortened V by 5 bases and J by 1 base, and 12 bases separated the two germline ends. TCRdb's table, derived via immunoSEQ multiplex PCR, lists solely in-frame clones and lacks some. The data hold 70,000 or so clones, with 91% observed a single time. This receptor was identified in a female donor in good health, enrolled as a control in a pregnancy study. This rearrangement joins TRBV7-8 to TRBJ2-7, with D possibly TRBD1 on 5 matching bases. The input for sequencing was peripheral blood, taken in the third trimester of pregnancy. As DNA, the CDR3 is TGTGCCAGCAGCCTAGGGGCGCAATCCTACGAGCAGTACTTC. Its translation is CASSLGAQSYEQYF.